The text below deals with one TCR beta chain. This sample is drawn from a study of cytomegalovirus exposure and HLA in healthy donors. Study details: HLA-typed donors were the source of about 85 million unique TCRs held in an early data release. Out of 398 genotyped donors, about 80% belonged to the Caucasian-associated ancestry cluster.

In germline, CDR1 is SGDLS, CDR2 YYNGEE. The V gene lost 4 bases and the J gene lost 0 bases, with 15 bases spanning the gap. This CDR3 is built from 16 residues. This PCR relied on a set of 60 Vbeta primers and 13 Jbeta primers. Only in-frame clones appear in the TCRdb table, and some are missing; sequencing was by immunoSEQ multiplex PCR. The sample carries fewer than 150,000 clones, around 80% recorded once. The sequence was collected from a man between 50 and 59 years old in good health and CMV-seronegative. What was sequenced was PBMCs. The chain links TRBV9 to TRBJ2-3; the D gene is possibly TRBD2 (6 bases). CDR3 loop: CASSWGLLISTDTQYF. DNA for the CDR3: TGTGCCAGCAGCTGGGGACTTTTGATTAGCACAGATACGCAGTATTTT.